One TCR beta chain is described in this entry. The target of this receptor is not known. One base away there is no much larger clone; base qualities are not given. The junction carries 16 bases between V and J, which are trimmed by 1 base and 3 bases respectively. The CDR3 spans 16 residues, from the cysteine through the phenylalanine. The sequence is cut down to CDR3 DNA, 48 bases in frame from base 1. CDR1 and CDR2, looked up from the germline V gene, are MGHRA and YSYEKL. This specimen belongs to a study of blood T cell repertoires in COVID-19 (dated by TCRdb to 2018 to 2020). Looking at the study overall: Samples from collaborators originated in the United States, Italy and Spain and spanned both the acute and convalescent phases of COVID-19. The prospective study material was composed of cDNA or gDNA derived from T cells, B-cell-depleted T cells, or PBMCs. Deeply sampled blood TCRbeta repertoires from subjects exposed to, actively infected with, or recovered from COVID-19 were included in the dataset. The repertoires were released in a freely available public database intended as a resource for research on the immune response to SARS-CoV-2. The samples were drawn from the first 160 participants of the ongoing ImmuneRACE study and from over a thousand subjects provided by 6 global collaborators. Sample metadata almost always included a de-identified subject ID, COVID-19 status, age in years and sex. Where available, HLA class I and class II types were taken from metadata supplied by the sample provider and were not determined by assay-based typing.

Each collaborating institution followed its own protocols to collect whole blood in K2EDTA tubes. For TCRbeta analysis, collaborators shipped samples as frozen whole blood, isolated PBMCs, or DNA extracted from either of those sample types. What the study reported, not specific to this receptor: The amount of clinical and demographic metadata varied by source and participant and was provided uncurated.

TCRbeta CDR3 regions were amplified from genomic DNA by means of the immunoSEQ Assay, a bias-controlled multiplex PCR. In the paper's pipeline: Within the assay, amplification of reference gene primers was used to estimate how many nucleated cells each sample contained. To quantify the absolute abundance of each unique TCRbeta CDR3 rearrangement, sequence reads were collapsed and filtered. For each sample, productive Simpson clonality was calculated as the square root of Simpson's diversity index over productive rearrangements. The immuneACCESS repertoire file appears here via TCRdb, limited to in-frame rearrangements. These files lack a portion of the clones; in checked studies, under half of the deficit traces to unresolved V genes, and the cause of the others is not known. The V and J calls and clone size were taken over from that table, and D and trimming were inferred from the DNA. Present in this sample are tens of thousands of clones, 75% to 90% of which were seen just once. Jointly, the top ten make up around a sixth of the sample.

The receptor chain draws on TRBV4-1 and TRBJ2-7; the D gene assignment is ambiguous. Input material: peripheral blood. The origin of this receptor is a woman aged 80 or over with acute or convalescent COVID-19. The nucleotides read TGCGCCAGCAGCCAAGTTCCACACACCTTCTTCTACGAGCAGTACTTC. Its translation is CASSQVPHTFFYEQYF.